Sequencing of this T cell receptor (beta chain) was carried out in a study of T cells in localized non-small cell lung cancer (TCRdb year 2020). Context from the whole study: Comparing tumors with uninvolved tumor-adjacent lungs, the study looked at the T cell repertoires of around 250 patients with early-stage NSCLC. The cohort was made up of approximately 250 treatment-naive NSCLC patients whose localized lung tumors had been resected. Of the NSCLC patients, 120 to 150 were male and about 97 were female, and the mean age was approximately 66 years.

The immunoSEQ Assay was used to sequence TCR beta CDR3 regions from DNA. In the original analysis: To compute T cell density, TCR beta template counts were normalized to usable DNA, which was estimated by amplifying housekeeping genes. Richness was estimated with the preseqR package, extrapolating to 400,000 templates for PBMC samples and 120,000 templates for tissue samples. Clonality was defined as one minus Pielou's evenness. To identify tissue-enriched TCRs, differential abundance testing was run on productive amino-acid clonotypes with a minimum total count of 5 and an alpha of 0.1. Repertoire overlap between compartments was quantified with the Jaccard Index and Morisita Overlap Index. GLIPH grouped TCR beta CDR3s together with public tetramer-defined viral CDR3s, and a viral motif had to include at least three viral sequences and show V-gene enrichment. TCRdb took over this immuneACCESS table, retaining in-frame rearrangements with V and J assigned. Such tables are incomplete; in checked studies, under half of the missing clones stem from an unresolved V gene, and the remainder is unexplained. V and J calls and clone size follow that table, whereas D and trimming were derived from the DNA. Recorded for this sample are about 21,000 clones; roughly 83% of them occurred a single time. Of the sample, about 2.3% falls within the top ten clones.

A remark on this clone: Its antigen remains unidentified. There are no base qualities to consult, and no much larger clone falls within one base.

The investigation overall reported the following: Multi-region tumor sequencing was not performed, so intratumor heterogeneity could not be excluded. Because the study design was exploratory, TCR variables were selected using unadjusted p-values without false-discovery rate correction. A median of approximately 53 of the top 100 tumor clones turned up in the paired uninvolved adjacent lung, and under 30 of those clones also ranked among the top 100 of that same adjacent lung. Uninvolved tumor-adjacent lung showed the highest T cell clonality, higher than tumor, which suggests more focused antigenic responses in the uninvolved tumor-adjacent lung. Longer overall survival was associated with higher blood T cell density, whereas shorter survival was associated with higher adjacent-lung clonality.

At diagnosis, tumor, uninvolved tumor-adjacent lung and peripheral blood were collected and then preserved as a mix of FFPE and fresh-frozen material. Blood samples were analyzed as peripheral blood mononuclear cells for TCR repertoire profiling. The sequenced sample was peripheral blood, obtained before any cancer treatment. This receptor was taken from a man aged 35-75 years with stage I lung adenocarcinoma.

The CDR3 in this case is CASSQGHMGGETQYF. The nucleotide sequence reads as follows: TGTGCCAGCAGCCAAGGGCACATGGGGGGCGAGACCCAGTACTTC. The chain links TRBV4-2 with TRBJ2-5; the D gene cannot be resolved beyond TRBD1 or TRBD2, each matching 6 bases. There are 15 amino acids in the CDR3, from cysteine to phenylalanine inclusive. The sequence is cut down to CDR3 DNA, 45 bases in frame from base 1. Relative to germline, V is 1 base shorter and J is 5 bases shorter, with 14 bases between their ends. CDR1 and CDR2 were assigned from the germline V gene as LGHNA and YNFKEQ.